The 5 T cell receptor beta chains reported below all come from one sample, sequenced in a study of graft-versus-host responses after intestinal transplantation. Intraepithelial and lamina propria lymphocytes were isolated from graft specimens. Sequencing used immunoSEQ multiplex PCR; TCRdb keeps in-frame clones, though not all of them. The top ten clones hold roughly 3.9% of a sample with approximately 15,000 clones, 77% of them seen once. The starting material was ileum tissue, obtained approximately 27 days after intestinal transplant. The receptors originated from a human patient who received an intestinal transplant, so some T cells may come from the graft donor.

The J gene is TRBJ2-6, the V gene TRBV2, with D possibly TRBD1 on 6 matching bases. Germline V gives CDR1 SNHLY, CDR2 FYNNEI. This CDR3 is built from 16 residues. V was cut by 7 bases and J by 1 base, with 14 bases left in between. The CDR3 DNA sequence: TGTGCCAGCATCCCAAGGGGGATTTCTGGGGCCAACGTCCTGACTTTC. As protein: CASIPRGISGANVLTF.

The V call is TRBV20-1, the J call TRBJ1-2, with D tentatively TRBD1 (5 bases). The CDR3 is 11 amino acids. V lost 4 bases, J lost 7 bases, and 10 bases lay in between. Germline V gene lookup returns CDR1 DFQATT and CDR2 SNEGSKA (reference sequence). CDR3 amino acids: CSAKRQGGYTF. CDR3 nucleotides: TGCAGTGCTAAACGGCAGGGTGGCTACACCTTC.

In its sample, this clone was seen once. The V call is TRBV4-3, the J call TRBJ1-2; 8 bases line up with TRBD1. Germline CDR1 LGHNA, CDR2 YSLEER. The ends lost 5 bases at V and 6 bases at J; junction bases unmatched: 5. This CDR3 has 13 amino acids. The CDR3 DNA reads TGCGCCAGCAGCATTGACAGGGGCGATGGCTACACCTTC. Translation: CASSIDRGDGYTF.

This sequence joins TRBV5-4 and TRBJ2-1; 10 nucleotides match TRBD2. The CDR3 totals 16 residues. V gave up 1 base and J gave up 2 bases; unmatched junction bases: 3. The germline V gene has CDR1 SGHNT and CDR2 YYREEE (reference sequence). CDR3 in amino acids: CASSLKGLAAYNEQFF. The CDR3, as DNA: TGTGCCAGCAGCTTGAAAGGACTAGCGGCCTACAATGAGCAGTTCTTC.

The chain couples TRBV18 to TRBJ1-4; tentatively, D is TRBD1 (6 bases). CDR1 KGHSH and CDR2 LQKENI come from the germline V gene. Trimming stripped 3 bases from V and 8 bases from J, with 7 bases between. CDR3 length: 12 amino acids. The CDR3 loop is CASSPDREKLFF. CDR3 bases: TGTGCCAGCTCACCTGACAGGGAAAAACTGTTTTTT.